One T cell receptor beta chain is described in this entry. Its antigen remains unidentified. This table comes from immunoSEQ multiplex PCR, and its TCRdb copy is limited to in-frame clones, with some not included. The sample consists of 40,000 to 45,000 clones, more than 80% of them appearing once. The record originates from a study of OX40 agonist ivuxolimab in advanced cancers. Notes on the study in general: Low normalized T-cell clonal expansion was additionally recorded for some nonresponders.

CDR3 length: 14 amino acids. Germline CDR1 and CDR2: SGHRS and YFSETQ. V was clipped by 2 bases and J by 4 bases, with 12 bases between them. This TCR was sampled from an adult with an advanced solid tumor such as melanoma, head and neck, liver or kidney cancer. The chain combines TRBV5-1 with TRBJ2-5; D is perhaps TRBD1 or TRBD2 (5 bases each). This specimen consisted of CD4+ or CD8+ T cells sorted from blood, obtained in a trial of the OX40 agonist ivuxolimab. In DNA form, the CDR3 reads TGCGCCAGCAGCTTACCGGGGCCGGGAGAGACCCAGTACTTC. This translates into CASSLPGPGETQYF.